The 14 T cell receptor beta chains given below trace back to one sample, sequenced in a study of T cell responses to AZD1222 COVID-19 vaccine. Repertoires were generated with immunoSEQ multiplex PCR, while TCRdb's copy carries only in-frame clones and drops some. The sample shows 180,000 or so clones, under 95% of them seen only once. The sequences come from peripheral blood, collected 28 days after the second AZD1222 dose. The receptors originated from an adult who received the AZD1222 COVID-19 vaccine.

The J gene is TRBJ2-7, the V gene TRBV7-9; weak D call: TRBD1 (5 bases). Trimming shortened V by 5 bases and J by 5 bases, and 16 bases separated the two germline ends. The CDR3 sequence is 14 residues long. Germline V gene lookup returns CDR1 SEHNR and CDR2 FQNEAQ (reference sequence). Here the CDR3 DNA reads TGTGCCAGCAGCGTAGGGGTATTGGGCCACGAGCAGTACTTC. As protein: CASSVGVLGHEQYF.

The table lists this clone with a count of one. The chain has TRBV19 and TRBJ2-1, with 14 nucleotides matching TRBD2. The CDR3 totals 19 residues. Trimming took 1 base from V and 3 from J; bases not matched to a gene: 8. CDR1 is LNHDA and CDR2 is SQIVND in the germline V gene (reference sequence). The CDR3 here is CASSIALGTSGGRYNEQFF. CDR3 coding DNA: TGTGCCAGTAGTATAGCTCTCGGGACTAGCGGGGGCCGCTACAATGAGCAGTTCTTC.

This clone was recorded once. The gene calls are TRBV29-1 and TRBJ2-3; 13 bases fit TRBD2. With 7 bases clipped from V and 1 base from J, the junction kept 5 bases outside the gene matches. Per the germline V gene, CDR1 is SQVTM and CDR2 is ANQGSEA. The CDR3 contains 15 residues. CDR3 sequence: CSATGTSGGTDTQYF. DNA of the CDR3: TGCAGCGCTACCGGGACTAGCGGGGGCACAGATACGCAGTATTTT.

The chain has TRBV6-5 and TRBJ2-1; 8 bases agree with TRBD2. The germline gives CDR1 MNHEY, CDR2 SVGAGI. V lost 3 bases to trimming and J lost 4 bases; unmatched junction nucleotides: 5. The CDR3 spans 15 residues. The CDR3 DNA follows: TGTGCCAGCAGTTATAGACTAGCGTCATACAATGAGCAGTTCTTC. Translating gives CASSYRLASYNEQFF.

CDR3: CSGYSGGDGYTF. The CDR3 nucleotides are TGCAGCGGCTACTCGGGTGGGGATGGCTACACCTTC. The rearrangement links TRBV29-1 to TRBJ1-2, with D uncertain. Germline CDR1 SQVTM, CDR2 ANQGSEA. V was cut by 7 bases and J by 6 bases, with 15 bases left in between. The CDR3 is 12 residues long.

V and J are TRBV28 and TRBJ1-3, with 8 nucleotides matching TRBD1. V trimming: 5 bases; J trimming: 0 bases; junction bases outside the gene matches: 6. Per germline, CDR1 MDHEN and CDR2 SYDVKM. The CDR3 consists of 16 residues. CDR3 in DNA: TGTGCCAGCAGTCCTCTGGGACAGGACTCTGGAAACACCATATATTTT. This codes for CASSPLGQDSGNTIYF.

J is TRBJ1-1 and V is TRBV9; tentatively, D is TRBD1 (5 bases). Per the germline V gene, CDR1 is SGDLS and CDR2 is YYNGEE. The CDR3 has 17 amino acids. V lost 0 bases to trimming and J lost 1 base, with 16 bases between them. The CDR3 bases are TGTGCCAGCAGCGTAGCGAGAGGGGCGGGGCGGAACACTGAAGCTTTCTTT. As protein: CASSVARGAGRNTEAFF.

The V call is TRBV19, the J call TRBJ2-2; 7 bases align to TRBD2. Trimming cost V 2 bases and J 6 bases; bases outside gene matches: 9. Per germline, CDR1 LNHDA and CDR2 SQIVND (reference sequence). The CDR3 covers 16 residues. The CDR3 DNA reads TGTGCCAGTAGTATATGGTCGACTAGCTGGGCCGGGGAGCTGTTTTTT. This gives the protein CASSIWSTSWAGELFF. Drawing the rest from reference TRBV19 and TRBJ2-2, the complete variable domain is DGGITQSPKYLFRKEGQNVTLSCEQNLNHDAMYWYRQDPGQGLRLIYYSQIVNDFQKGDIAEGYSVSREKKESFPLTVTSAQKNPTAFYLCASSIWSTSWAGELFFGEGSRLTVL.

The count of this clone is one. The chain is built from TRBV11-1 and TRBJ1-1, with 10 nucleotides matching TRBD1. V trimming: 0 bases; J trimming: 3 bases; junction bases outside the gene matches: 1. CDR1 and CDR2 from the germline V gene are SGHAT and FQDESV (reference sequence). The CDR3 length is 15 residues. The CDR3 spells CASSLAGTGDTEAFF. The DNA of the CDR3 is TGTGCCAGCAGCTTAGCGGGGACAGGGGACACTGAAGCTTTCTTT.

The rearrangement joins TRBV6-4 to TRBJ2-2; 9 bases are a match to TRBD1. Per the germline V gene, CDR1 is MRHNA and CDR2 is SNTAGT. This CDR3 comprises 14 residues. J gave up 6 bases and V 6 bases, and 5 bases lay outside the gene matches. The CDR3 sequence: CASRGQGPSGELFF. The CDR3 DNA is TGTGCCAGCAGGGGACAGGGCCCCTCCGGGGAGCTGTTTTTT.

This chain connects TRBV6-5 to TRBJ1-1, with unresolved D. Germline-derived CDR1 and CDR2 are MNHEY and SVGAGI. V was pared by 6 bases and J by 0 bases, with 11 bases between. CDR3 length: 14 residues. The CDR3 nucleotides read TGTGCCAGCAGCCGAGGGTTCATGAACACTGAAGCTTTCTTT. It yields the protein CASSRGFMNTEAFF.

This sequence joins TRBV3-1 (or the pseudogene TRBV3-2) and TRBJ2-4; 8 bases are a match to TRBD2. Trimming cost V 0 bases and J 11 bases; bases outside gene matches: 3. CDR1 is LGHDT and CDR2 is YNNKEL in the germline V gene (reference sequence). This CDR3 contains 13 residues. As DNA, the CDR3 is TGTGCCAGCAGCCAAGATAGGCGGGGGGTTCAGTACTTC. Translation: CASSQDRRGVQYF.

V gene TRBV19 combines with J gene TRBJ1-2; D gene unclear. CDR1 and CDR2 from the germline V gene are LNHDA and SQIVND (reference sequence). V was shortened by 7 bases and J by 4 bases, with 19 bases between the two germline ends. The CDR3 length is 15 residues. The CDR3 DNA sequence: TGTGCCAGTACCACGTCATCCACGGGGAGCTATGGCTACACCTTC. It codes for CASTTSSTGSYGYTF.

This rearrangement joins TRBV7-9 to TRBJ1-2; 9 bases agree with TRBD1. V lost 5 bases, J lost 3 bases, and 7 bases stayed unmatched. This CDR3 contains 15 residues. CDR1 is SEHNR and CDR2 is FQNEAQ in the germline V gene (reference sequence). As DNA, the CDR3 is TGTGCCAGCAGCGCAGCCCGGGACAGGGACTATGGCTACACCTTC. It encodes CASSAARDRDYGYTF. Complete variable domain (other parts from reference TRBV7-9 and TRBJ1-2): DTGVSQNPRHKITKRGQNVTFRCDPISEHNRLYWYRQTLGQGPEFLTYFQNEAQLEKSRLLSDRFSAERPKGSFSTLEIQRTEQGDSAMYLCASSAARDRDYGYTFGSGTRLTVV.